A single sample is the source of the 23 T cell receptor beta chains below, sequenced in a study of blood T cell repertoires in COVID-19 (dated by TCRdb to between 2020 and 2021). Library creation used the immunoSEQ multiplex PCR assay. TCRdb took over this immuneACCESS table, retaining in-frame rearrangements with V and J assigned. Such tables are incomplete; in checked studies, under half of the missing clones stem from an unresolved V gene, and the remainder is unexplained. The sample table lists about 260,000 clones, about 87% of them with a count of one. Roughly 5.6% of the sample is held by the ten biggest clonotypes. Sequenced sample: peripheral blood. Receptors were obtained from a woman aged 55-70 years with COVID-19, enrolled during active disease.

This chain joins TRBV5-1 and TRBJ2-1; no clear D gene. The CDR3 consists of 12 residues. The V gene lost 0 bases and the J gene lost 6 bases, with 4 bases spanning the gap. Germline V gene sequence: CDR1 SGHRS, CDR2 YFSETQ. CDR3 sequence (DNA): TGCGCCAGCAGCTTGGAACTCAATGAGCAGTTCTTC. It translates to CASSLELNEQFF.

This chain joins TRBV5-5 and TRBJ2-5, with 7 bases matching TRBD2. The V gene end was trimmed by 5 bases and the J gene end by 5 bases; junction bases not matched to a gene: 15. Germline values: CDR1 SGHKS, CDR2 YYEKEE (reference sequence). The CDR3 has 16 amino acids. The CDR3 loop reads CASSSGGTQFRETQYF. CDR3 nucleotide sequence: TGTGCCAGCAGTTCCGGGGGGACTCAGTTTAGGGAGACCCAGTACTTC.

The rearrangement joins TRBV27 to TRBJ1-5, with D uncertain. V was pared by 3 bases and J by 2 bases, with 8 bases between. The CDR3 is 14 amino acids. The germline V gene has CDR1 MNHEY and CDR2 SMNVEV (reference sequence). The CDR3 reads CASSFEGGNQPQHF. As DNA, the CDR3 is TGTGCCAGCAGTTTCGAGGGAGGCAATCAGCCCCAGCATTTT.

The rearrangement joins TRBV13 to TRBJ2-3; TRBD2 is a possible D gene (5 bases). Deletions cut 6 bases from V and 0 bases from J, with 16 bases between. The CDR3 runs 16 residues. CDR1 is PRHDT and CDR2 is FYEKMQ in the germline V gene (reference sequence). CDR3 in amino acids: CASRIRLRASTDTQYF. CDR3 coding DNA: TGTGCCAGCAGAATTAGACTGAGGGCCAGCACAGATACGCAGTATTTT.

The V call is TRBV19, the J call TRBJ2-5; TRBD1 matches 10 bases. J was trimmed by 5 bases and V by 5 bases; bases with no gene match: 8. The CDR3 is made up of 15 amino acids. Germline CDR1 reads LNHDA; CDR2 reads SQIVND (reference sequence). The CDR3 nucleotides are TGTGCCAGTAGTCCCGGGACAGGGGCATCGGAGACCCAGTACTTC. Translating it yields CASSPGTGASETQYF.

The chain couples TRBV28 to TRBJ2-7; 7 nucleotides agree with TRBD1. Trimming cost V 7 bases and J 4 bases; bases outside gene matches: 10. CDR1 MDHEN and CDR2 SYDVKM come from the germline V gene. This CDR3 is built from 14 residues. CDR3 in DNA: TGTGCCAGCACGTCCCCACAGGGGACGTACGAGCAGTACTTC. Residues: CASTSPQGTYEQYF.

The chain uses TRBV6-5 and TRBJ2-7; D remains ambiguous. Per the germline V gene, CDR1 is MNHEY and CDR2 is SVGAGI. There are 14 residues in the CDR3. V was shortened by 0 bases and J by 2 bases, with 8 bases between the two germline ends. CDR3 DNA sequence: TGTGCCAGCAGTTACTCTAGGAGCCCCTACGAGCAGTACTTC. It is translated as CASSYSRSPYEQYF.

The chain couples TRBV18 to TRBJ1-2; TRBD1 aligns across 11 bases. The length of the CDR3 is 14 residues. V gave up 4 bases and J gave up 7 bases; unmatched junction bases: 5. Germline V gene sequence: CDR1 KGHSH, CDR2 LQKENI. CDR3 sequence reads: CASSRTGGKFGYTF. The DNA for the CDR3 is TGTGCCAGCTCACGGACAGGGGGCAAATTTGGCTACACCTTC.

This chain joins TRBV5-8 and TRBJ1-5; maybe TRBD1 (5 bases). The CDR3 runs to 17 residues. The V end lost 2 bases, the J end lost 11 bases, and 26 bases lay between the germline ends. Per the germline V gene, CDR1 is SGHTS and CDR2 is YDEGEE. The CDR3 is CASSFEAGPTLGGSQHF. CDR3 DNA: TGTGCCAGCAGCTTTGAGGCGGGACCGACTTTGGGGGGGTCCCAGCATTTT. The variable domain in full, completed from reference TRBV5-8 and TRBJ1-5, reads EAGVTQSPTHLIKTRGQQATLRCSPISGHTSVYWYQQALGLGLQFLLWYDEGEERNRGNFPPRFSGRQFPNYSSELNVNALELEDSALYLCASSFEAGPTLGGSQHFGDGTRLSIL.

In regard to this clone: Just one base apart from a much larger clone, this may be a read error. CDR3 DNA sequence: TGCGCCAGCAGCCAATATACAGGGGGGAGCACAGATACGCAGTATTTT. It translates to CASSQYTGGSTDTQYF. The rearrangement links TRBV4-1 to TRBJ2-3, with 8 bases matching TRBD1. After removal of 2 bases from V and 0 bases from J, the junction contained 4 bases not matched to a gene. Germline CDR1 and CDR2: MGHRA and YSYEKL. CDR3 size: 16 residues.

This chain links TRBV9 with TRBJ2-1; 8 bases align to TRBD1. Losses at the gene ends were 1 base for V and 8 bases for J; bases not matched to a gene: 11. Germline CDR1 and CDR2: SGDLS and YYNGEE. This CDR3 spans 16 amino acids. For the CDR3, the DNA is TGTGCCAGCAGCGTAAGCGCCGGGACAGGTAACTATGAGCAGTTCTTC. This sequence encodes CASSVSAGTGNYEQFF.

V is TRBV11-2 and J is TRBJ2-3; no clear D. CDR3 size: 16 residues. Germline-derived CDR1 and CDR2 are SGHAT and FQNNGV. The ends were cut back, 0 bases at V and 0 bases at J, with 10 bases in the middle. This CDR3 is CASSLDLITSTDTQYF. CDR3 sequence (DNA): TGTGCCAGCAGCTTAGACCTAATTACTAGCACAGATACGCAGTATTTT.

This chain uses TRBV5-1 with TRBJ2-2; 7 nucleotides line up with TRBD2. The CDR3 length is 15 residues. J lost 3 bases, V lost 7 bases, and 9 bases had no gene match. Germline lookup yields CDR1 SGHRS and CDR2 YFSETQ. This CDR3 is CASGITSEYTGELFF. The DNA for the CDR3 is TGCGCCAGCGGAATCACTAGCGAATACACCGGGGAGCTGTTTTTT.

The V call is TRBV6-1, the J call TRBJ2-6; unclear D gene. Germline V lookup: CDR1 MNHNS, CDR2 SASEGT. This CDR3 region has 16 residues. With 0 bases removed from V and 2 bases from J, the gap between germline ends came to 8 bases. The CDR3 reads CASSEARGTGANVLTF. Written as DNA, the CDR3 is TGTGCCAGCAGTGAAGCGAGAGGAACTGGGGCCAACGTCCTGACTTTC.

This chain joins TRBV3-1 (or the pseudogene TRBV3-2) and TRBJ1-3, with D possibly matching TRBD1 (6 bases). Germline CDR1 and CDR2: LGHDT and YNNKEL (reference sequence). Trimming took 1 base from V and 0 from J, leaving 10 bases between them. The CDR3 spans 16 residues. The CDR3 bases are TGTGCCAGCAGCCAAGGACAGGCCATCTCTGGAAACACCATATATTTT. Its protein is CASSQGQAISGNTIYF.

The genes are TRBV5-4 and TRBJ1-2; D possibly corresponds to TRBD1 (6 bases). The V and J ends lost 4 bases and 1 base respectively, with 17 bases between them. Germline V gives CDR1 SGHNT, CDR2 YYREEE (reference sequence). The CDR3 contains 16 residues. The CDR3 nucleotides read TGTGCCAGCAGCCCTGACTGGCAGGGGAGTAACTATGGCTACACCTTC. It codes for CASSPDWQGSNYGYTF.

The CDR3 nucleotides read TGTGCCAGCAGCTTAGCGTCCAGCAATGAGCAGTTCTTC. Its protein is CASSLASSNEQFF. The chain combines TRBV7-7 with TRBJ2-1; D is ambiguous. CDR1 and CDR2 from the germline V gene are SSHAT and FNYEAQ (reference sequence). V was shortened by 0 bases and J by 6 bases, with 6 bases between the two germline ends. The CDR3 length is 13 residues.

This chain joins TRBV7-8 and TRBJ2-1, with TRBD1 identical over 8 bases. This CDR3 contains 13 residues. The V gene end was trimmed by 5 bases and the J gene end by 9 bases; junction bases not matched to a gene: 6. Germline loops: CDR1 SGHVS, CDR2 FQNEAQ. In nucleotides, the CDR3 is TGTGCCAGCAGCGCGGACAGGGCAGGTGAGCAGTTCTTC. This codes for CASSADRAGEQFF.

This rearrangement joins TRBV19 to TRBJ2-2, with TRBD1 as a possible D gene (6 bases). The CDR3 runs 12 residues. V was cut by 5 bases and J by 11 bases, with 12 bases left in between. Germline V gene lookup returns CDR1 LNHDA and CDR2 SQIVND (reference sequence). This chain's CDR3 is CASSLLQGELFF. The CDR3 nucleotides are TGTGCCAGTAGTCTTTTACAGGGAGAGCTGTTTTTT. The entire variable domain, with the rest obtained from reference TRBV19 and TRBJ2-2, is as follows: DGGITQSPKYLFRKEGQNVTLSCEQNLNHDAMYWYRQDPGQGLRLIYYSQIVNDFQKGDIAEGYSVSREKKESFPLTVTSAQKNPTAFYLCASSLLQGELFFGEGSRLTVL.

The table lists this clone with a count of one. The chain carries TRBV2 and TRBJ2-5, with 12 bases aligning to TRBD2. J lost 1 base, V lost 5 bases, and 14 bases had no gene match. Germline CDR1 is SNHLY and CDR2 is FYNNEI. There are 19 residues in the CDR3. The CDR3 sequence: CASSILGGRTSGTQETQYF. For the CDR3, the DNA is TGTGCCAGCAGTATATTAGGGGGGAGGACTAGCGGGACCCAAGAGACCCAGTACTTC.

J is TRBJ1-5 and V is TRBV11-2; 10 bases align to TRBD1. The CDR3 contains 15 residues. Germline CDR1 reads SGHAT; CDR2 reads FQNNGV. J lost 5 bases, V lost 2 bases, and 3 bases had no gene match. The CDR3 sequence: CASSLSGTGDQPQHF. The DNA for the CDR3 is TGTGCCAGCAGCTTATCGGGGACAGGGGATCAGCCCCAGCATTTT.

The chain joins TRBV19 to TRBJ2-5; 7 bases align to TRBD1. This CDR3 is 15 amino acids long. V dropped 1 base and J dropped 2; count of bases not matched to a gene: 4. Germline V gene data show CDR1 as LNHDA and CDR2 as SQIVND (reference sequence). The CDR3 nucleotides are TGTGCCAGTAGTATAGCACGGGACAGTCAAGAGACCCAGTACTTC. Translating gives CASSIARDSQETQYF.

DNA for the CDR3: TGTGCCAGCTCGCCAAAGGCCGGGACAGGGGGCGAAAAACTGTTTTTT. This codes for CASSPKAGTGGEKLFF. The rearrangement uses TRBV18 and TRBJ1-4; 12 nucleotides line up with TRBD1. CDR1 is KGHSH and CDR2 is LQKENI in the germline V gene. Losses at the gene ends were 6 bases for V and 8 bases for J; bases not matched to a gene: 10. The CDR3 runs to 16 residues.